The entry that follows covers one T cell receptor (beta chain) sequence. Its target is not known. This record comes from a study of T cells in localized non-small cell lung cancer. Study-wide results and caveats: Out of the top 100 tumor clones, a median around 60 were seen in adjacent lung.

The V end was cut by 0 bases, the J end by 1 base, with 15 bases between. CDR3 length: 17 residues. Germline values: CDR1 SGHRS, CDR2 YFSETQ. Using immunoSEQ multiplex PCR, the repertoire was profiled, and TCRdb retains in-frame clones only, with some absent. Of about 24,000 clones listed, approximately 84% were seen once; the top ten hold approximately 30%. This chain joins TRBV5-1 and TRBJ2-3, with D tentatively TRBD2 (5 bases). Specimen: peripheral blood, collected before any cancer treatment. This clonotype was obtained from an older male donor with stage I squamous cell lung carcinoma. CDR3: CASSLEGRGLGTDTQYF. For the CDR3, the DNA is TGCGCCAGCAGCTTGGAGGGTAGAGGGCTTGGCACAGATACGCAGTATTTT.